This T cell receptor beta chain originates from a study of cytomegalovirus exposure and HLA in healthy donors (dated 2017 in TCRdb). In terms of the full investigation: An earlier analysis of approximately 550 of the donors reported 250 to 350 Gb of sequence data and roughly 110 million unique TCR beta sequences from roughly 200 million T cells. About 280 gigabases of sequencing data and 70 million to 100 million unique TCR sequences made up an early release that covered under 750 HLA-typed donors. Of the approximately 370 genotyped donors, 80% to 90% were placed in the genetic ancestry cluster associated with self-reported Caucasian donors. The study was designed to test whether signatures of past pathogen exposure could be identified by cataloging public T cell receptors. Using immunosequencing, the study profiled T cell repertoires from about 650 subjects and related those repertoires to cytomegalovirus serostatus. In addition to the first cohort of 650 to 800 subjects, a separate validation cohort of 120 different subjects was used. The study combined high-throughput TCR immunosequencing, statistical association of individual TCRs with disease status, and machine learning to predict cytomegalovirus infection status. In a later analysis, previously published TCR beta repertoires from more than 500 donors were re-analyzed and high-resolution HLA genotyping was added so that TCR occurrence patterns could be studied. In the later analysis, no new phenotypic data were used to find candidate immune exposures; instead, reliance was placed on TCR beta sequences and their occurrence across donors. An earlier analysis of 587 of the donors used high-throughput TCR beta sequencing to judge whether each TCR beta V gene segment behaved as functional or pseudogenic. Donor age, sex, ethnicity and CMV serostatus were collected together with the repertoire data. In a later genetic analysis, genome-wide SNP genotypes for about 65% of the 666 donors were used, and that subset was treated as a discovery cohort. All discovery cohort repertoires had been generated using a single sequencing platform. HLA typing covered class I and class II loci at four-digit resolution. Typing coverage differed by locus: A, B, C, DRB1 and DQB1 were typed in about 629-640 donors, DQA1 in 522, DPA1 in approximately 610, and DPB1 in just under 490. Because of strong linkage in the cohort, roughly five DR-DQ haplotypes were treated as single units for association and clustering. Among about 400 genotyped donors of the cohort, an average of roughly 230,000 unique TCR beta nucleotide sequences was sequenced per donor, of which 15% to 20% were non-productive.

Worth noting for this clone: This clone's antigen is unknown. Per-base qualities were not stored, and no clone one base away is much larger.

In total, 666 healthy bone marrow donors made up the cohort. At the time of sampling, every cohort member was nominally healthy, though immune exposures that went unrecorded were likely present. The donor tested CMV seronegative, placing the donor among the roughly 340 seronegative members of the cohort. A peripheral blood sample was provided by each donor, and peripheral blood mononuclear cells were used for TCR beta sequencing. The Qiagen DNeasy Blood Extraction Kit was used to extract genomic DNA from the blood cell samples. Reading from cysteine to phenylalanine, the CDR3 counts 15 amino acids. Here the CDR3 DNA is all that survives: 45 bases in frame from base 1. Trimmed from V: 5 bases; trimmed from J: 3 bases; junction bases lacking a gene match: 6. Reading the germline V gene (reference sequence) gives CDR1 MNHNY and CDR2 SVGAGI. The method behind the library was the immunoSEQ multiplex PCR assay. A mixture of 60 forward primers for TCR Vbeta segments and 13 reverse primers for TCR Jbeta segments was used in the multiplex PCR. Amplification of the CDR3 region of rearranged TCR beta genes was performed with a multiplex PCR assay on genomic DNA. The amplified TCR beta libraries were sequenced on the Illumina HiSeq System as 87-base-pair reads. As for how the authors treated the data: Across the 600 to 700 repertoires, a later analysis counted around 80 million unique TCR beta chains, 8.5 million to 12 million of which were shared by at least two donors. Raw reads were error-corrected and collapsed into unique sequences with a nearest-neighbor algorithm that merged closely related sequences to remove PCR and sequencing errors. V, D and J gene segments were assigned by aligning CDR3 sequences to IMGT reference sequences. Each retained sequence needed at least a six-nucleotide match to both a V gene segment and a J gene segment. A rearrangement was called productive if the CDR3 had no stop codons and remained in frame with V and J, and every other rearrangement was called non-productive. CDR3 was defined according to IMGT convention as the region running from the second conserved V-encoded cysteine to the conserved J-encoded phenylalanine. In an earlier analysis of approximately 500 of the donors, sequences lacking an unambiguous match to a single V gene segment were excluded. An earlier analysis of several hundred of the donors classified V segments as functional when productive rearrangements were above 56.7% and as segregating when the standard deviation between donors was above 5%. A statistical classification framework was built for diagnosing cytomegalovirus status from the catalog of TCR beta chain sequences. A later analysis assigned V and J genes by comparing TCR nucleotide sequences with IMGT/GENE-DB human TR gene sequences. Using the TCRdist pipeline, a later analysis assigned CDR3 sequences along with most-parsimonious VDJ recombination scenarios. In a later analysis, every TCR beta chain was defined by the combination of its CDR3 amino acid sequence and its V-gene family, and reads without a unique V-gene family were dropped. To address suspected cross-contamination and a sequencing artifact, a later analysis removed around 600 highly shared, low-generation-probability nucleotide sequences. In a later analysis, a clonal expansion index was calculated for each public chain from normalized within-repertoire ranks of inferred template counts. A later analysis computed generation probabilities with a VDJ recombination model fitted to out-of-frame rearrangements, and checked the results against IGoR. In a later analysis, TCR-TCR, TCR-HLA and TCR-CMV co-occurrence was scored with hypergeometric tests, and a repertoire-size bias correction was applied to TCR pairs. False discovery rates were estimated in a later analysis by permuting HLA or CMV assignments 20 times. A later analysis grouped co-occurring TCRs with DBSCAN, adding TCRdist sequence similarity when clustering within HLA-allele-positive subsets. For co-occurrence clustering, repertoires with fewer than 30,000 or more than 120,000 public chains were excluded, along with several repertoires with anomalous nucleotide sharing. What TCRdb holds here is the immuneACCESS table cut down to in-frame rearrangements. Part of the clones is not present; checked against another copy, under half of the missing clones reflect an unresolved V gene, and the others are unexplained. From that table come the V and J calls and clone size; the DNA was used to work out D and trimming. Within this sample are fewer than 250,000 clones, with approximately 88% of them counted one time only. Together, the top ten hold 0.71% of the sample.

Overall study results and their limits: In vitro tests confirmed that a few of the cytomegalovirus-associated TCR beta chains recognize cytomegalovirus antigens. A later genetic analysis reported fewer N-insertions in productive TCRs among donors in an Asian-associated ancestry cluster than the 666-donor mean. At a false discovery rate of 0.05, a later analysis linked fewer than 20,000 TCR beta sequences to specific HLA alleles. Across donors, most TCR sequences were observed very rarely, whereas some public TCRs were present in many individuals. Some IMGT-functional V segments, including TRBV6-2 and TRBV6-3, could not be told apart with the 87-base-pair reads, so those segments were excluded. Because some donors lacked HLA typing at each locus, the association tests relied only on the typed subset. A cluster of highly shared sequence variants was judged likely to be a technical artifact of the sequencing pipeline. About 15 rarely observed V segments, including chromosome 9 orphons, were excluded from the earlier analysis of approximately 500 of the donors because counts were too low. A further reported finding was that TCR beta sequences accurately predicted the HLA-A and HLA-B alleles for most subjects in the first cohort. In a later analysis, HLA-associated TCR beta chains showed more clonal expansion and lower generation probabilities than non-associated chains that were equally common. V-gene and J-gene trimming of TCR beta chains was associated with a missense DCLRE1C variant in a later genetic analysis, and the association was replicated in an independent cohort. When HLA alleles, especially DR and DQ, strongly co-occurred, attributing TCR associations to individual alleles was difficult. A later analysis found that most CMV-associated TCR beta chains appeared HLA-restricted, with HLA associations seemingly driven largely by CMV exposure. Cytomegalovirus status was reported to be diagnosed by the classifier with high specificity and sensitivity in both the original and validation cohorts. The only immune exposure information available for the cohort was CMV serostatus. Only TCR beta chains were sequenced in this cohort, and the absence of alpha or paired-chain data limited detectable features. According to a later analysis, parvovirus B19, influenza, CMV and Epstein-Barr virus appeared linked to several top co-occurrence clusters. An earlier analysis of 587 of the donors showed that most TCR beta V segments appeared in productive rearrangements either about 90% or about 30% of the time, which broadly matched IMGT annotations. In a later analysis, the rate of TCR association differed among HLA loci, with DRB1 alleles having the most associated TCRs and HLA-C alleles having the fewest. The study gave a list of under 200 TCR beta chains associated with cytomegalovirus. Roughly uniform sequencing depth across donors was assumed in presence/absence analyses, although this assumption may not hold. According to the authors, the approach could potentially be generalized to other disease states and immunological phenotypes. Correlated functional status among segregating V segments might be attributable to linkage disequilibrium, but an unknown experimental factor could not be ruled out.

Sequences were obtained from PBMCs. The receptor was isolated from a boy between 2 and 10 years old in good health and CMV-seronegative. The V and J genes are TRBV6-6 and TRBJ1-2; TRBD1 agrees with 10 junctional bases. For the CDR3, the sequence is CASSTTGTGDYGYTF. The nucleotide sequence is TGTGCCAGCAGTACAACCGGGACAGGGGACTATGGCTACACCTTC.